Following are 10 T cell receptor beta chains from one sample sequenced in a study of human thymus T cells. Clones were read by immunoSEQ multiplex PCR, and TCRdb kept only the in-frame ones, dropping some. The table includes about 60,000 clones, around 94% detected once. The sample comprised blood. These receptors originate from a boy under two years old with a congenital heart defect but otherwise immunologically healthy.

In its sample, this clone was seen once. The rearrangement uses TRBV11-2 and TRBJ1-1, with TRBD1 identical over 9 bases. The CDR3 is 16 amino acids. The junction had 7 bases not matched to a gene; V was cut back by 1 base and J by 4 bases. Germline-derived CDR1 and CDR2 are SGHAT and FQNNGV. The CDR3 here is CASSLGRDRVGTEAFF. The CDR3 DNA reads as TGTGCCAGCAGCTTAGGGCGGGACAGGGTAGGCACTGAAGCTTTCTTT. The variable domain in full, with the rest retrieved from reference TRBV11-2 and TRBJ1-1, is EAGVAQSPRYKIIEKRQSVAFWCNPISGHATLYWYQQILGQGPKLLIQFQNNGVVDDSQLPKDRFSAERLKGVDSTLKIQPAKLEDSAVYLCASSLGRDRVGTEAFFGQGTRLTVV.

This chain connects TRBV19 to TRBJ2-7, with a weak D call TRBD2 (5 bases). V dropped 6 bases and J dropped 3 bases, with 24 bases sitting between them. The CDR3 extends over 17 amino acids. The V gene's germline CDR1 is LNHDA and CDR2 SQIVND (reference sequence). In DNA, the CDR3 is TGTGCCAGTAGCAGATCCGCCCTGGAGGCAAACTACTACGAGCAGTACTTC. Residues: CASSRSALEANYYEQYF.

The chain employs TRBV7-9 and TRBJ1-3, with D perhaps TRBD1 (5 bases). The CDR3 is made up of 13 amino acids. In germline, CDR1 is SEHNR, CDR2 FQNEAQ (reference sequence). The ends were cut back, 6 bases at V and 6 bases at J, with 12 bases in the middle. Written as DNA, the CDR3 is TGTGCCAGCAGTCTCCAGGGTACAAACACCATATATTTT. It specifies CASSLQGTNTIYF.

This chain connects TRBV7-2 to TRBJ2-3; D might be TRBD2 (5 bases). The CDR3 length is 13 residues. From germline, CDR1 is SGHTA and CDR2 FQGNSA. V was clipped by 2 bases and J by 4 bases, with 7 bases between them. The CDR3 loop reads CASSLRGPDTQYF. Here the CDR3 DNA reads TGTGCCAGCAGCTTAAGAGGGCCAGATACGCAGTATTTT. The full variable domain, completed using reference TRBV7-2 and TRBJ2-3, is GAGVSQSPSNKVTEKGKDVELRCDPISGHTALYWYRQSLGQGLEFLIYFQGNSAPDKSGLPSDRFSAERTGGSVSTLTIQRTQQEDSAVYLCASSLRGPDTQYFGPGTRLTVL.

On this clone itself: The sample contains more than one DNA sequence encoding this CDR3. The genes are TRBV6-5 and TRBJ2-7, with D perhaps TRBD1 (6 bases). V shed 0 bases and J shed 3 bases, with 6 bases lying between them. There are 13 residues in the CDR3. Germline V gene sequence: CDR1 MNHEY, CDR2 SVGAGI. As DNA, the CDR3 is TGTGCCAGCAGTTACTCGACAGGCTACGAGCAGTACTTC. The encoded protein is CASSYSTGYEQYF.

This chain joins TRBV5-1 and TRBJ2-3; 11 positions agree with TRBD2. The J segment lost 0 bases and the V segment lost 0 bases, leaving 3 bases of the junction unmatched. CDR3 length: 17 amino acids. Looked up from germline, CDR1 is SGHRS and CDR2 is YFSETQ. The CDR3 sequence is CASSLGLAGSSTDTQYF. CDR3 DNA: TGCGCCAGCAGCTTGGGACTAGCGGGATCTAGCACAGATACGCAGTATTTT.

CDR3 sequence: CASSPTTGVTEQFF. As DNA, the CDR3 is TGCGCCAGCAGTCCAACGACAGGGGTCACTGAGCAGTTCTTC. The chain recombines TRBV10-1 with TRBJ2-1; 8 bases map to TRBD1. Germline CDR1 WNHNN, CDR2 SYGVQD (reference sequence). The ends lost 5 bases at V and 9 bases at J; junction bases unmatched: 9. This CDR3 is built from 14 residues.

This clone turned up a few times. The chain joins TRBV27 to TRBJ1-5; possibly TRBD1 for D (5 bases). There are 14 residues in the CDR3. In germline, CDR1 is MNHEY, CDR2 SMNVEV (reference sequence). V was pared by 6 bases and J by 2 bases, with 11 bases between. CDR3 in amino acids: CASSPLGGNQPQHF. For the CDR3, the DNA is TGTGCCAGCAGCCCCTTGGGGGGCAATCAGCCCCAGCATTTT.

J is TRBJ1-2 and V is TRBV28, with D perhaps matching TRBD1 (5 bases). The CDR3 extends over 11 amino acids. Germline V gives CDR1 MDHEN, CDR2 SYDVKM. Trimming left V 8 bases short and J 2 bases short, with 6 bases between. DNA of the CDR3: TGTGCCAGCCGGGACAACTATGGCTACACCTTC. This codes for CASRDNYGYTF.

The rearrangement uses TRBV27 and TRBJ2-7; 9 bases are a match to TRBD2. CDR3 size: 16 residues. Per the germline V gene, CDR1 is MNHEY and CDR2 is SMNVEV (reference sequence). The V and J ends lost 6 bases and 0 bases, in that order; junction bases with no gene match: 9. CDR3 residues: CASSPKGTSNSYEQYF. The CDR3 DNA follows: TGTGCCAGCAGCCCTAAGGGGACTAGCAACTCCTACGAGCAGTACTTC.